The 24 T cell receptor beta chains reported below all come from one sample, sequenced in a study of blood T cell repertoires in COVID-19. Repertoires were generated with immunoSEQ multiplex PCR, while TCRdb's copy carries only in-frame clones and drops some. The sample has fewer than 200,000 clones, around 83% seen once. The sequenced sample consisted of PBMCs or T cells enriched from blood (not recorded which). These receptors all come from a woman aged 25-40 years who had been exposed to COVID-19.

This chain joins TRBV5-4 and TRBJ1-1; tentatively, D is TRBD1 (6 bases). Germline CDR1 and CDR2: SGHNT and YYREEE (reference sequence). The CDR3 is 13 amino acids. Trimming pared 7 bases from V and 0 bases from J, leaving 10 bases between. The DNA of the CDR3 is TGTGCCAGCCGCGGACAGATGAACACTGAAGCTTTCTTT. It yields the protein CASRGQMNTEAFF.

This clone was detected a few times. Distinct nucleotide sequences in the sample also encode this CDR3. The V and J genes are TRBV5-1 and TRBJ2-1; weak D call: TRBD1 (6 bases). The CDR3 has 15 amino acids. Trimming removed 0 bases from V and 4 bases from J, with 11 bases in between. Germline V CDR1 and CDR2: SGHRS, YFSETQ. CDR3 coding DNA: TGCGCCAGCAGCTTGGTAGGGGGTGGATACAATGAGCAGTTCTTC. It is translated as CASSLVGGGYNEQFF. The variable domain in full, completed from reference TRBV5-1 and TRBJ2-1, reads KAGVTQTPRYLIKTRGQQVTLSCSPISGHRSVSWYQQTPGQGLQFLFEYFSETQRNKGNFPGRFSGRQFSNSRSEMNVSTLELGDSALYLCASSLVGGGYNEQFFGPGTRLTVL.

The gene calls are TRBV6-1 and TRBJ2-2; 8 nucleotides agree with TRBD2. Losses at the gene ends were 1 base for V and 4 bases for J; bases not matched to a gene: 11. This CDR3 has 18 residues. Germline CDR1 and CDR2: MNHNS and SASEGT. CDR3 in amino acids: CASSEGFRGGRGTGELFF. CDR3 sequence (DNA): TGTGCCAGCAGTGAAGGATTCCGGGGGGGAAGAGGCACCGGGGAGCTGTTTTTT.

This chain uses TRBV16 with TRBJ1-5; D ambiguous. Germline CDR1 and CDR2: KGHSY and FQNENV. This CDR3 has 15 amino acids. The germline V and J ends were trimmed by 0 bases and 5 bases, with 11 bases remaining between them. The CDR3 region is CASSQSKEGHQPQHF. The CDR3 DNA reads TGTGCCAGCAGCCAATCAAAAGAGGGTCATCAGCCCCAGCATTTT.

The chain employs TRBV11-2 and TRBJ2-1, with a tentative D call TRBD2 (5 bases). Germline V gene data show CDR1 as SGHAT and CDR2 as FQNNGV. The V and J ends lost 6 bases and 0 bases respectively, with 12 bases between them. The CDR3 has 15 residues. Here the CDR3 reads CASRRAASSYNEQFF. CDR3 nucleotides: TGTGCCAGCAGGCGGGCCGCCAGCTCCTACAATGAGCAGTTCTTC.

The CDR3 here is CASSLGGSTEAFF. CDR3 nucleotide sequence: TGTGCCAGTAGTCTGGGGGGGAGCACTGAAGCTTTCTTT. The gene calls are TRBV19 and TRBJ1-1; D is possibly TRBD1 (5 bases). Germline lookup yields CDR1 LNHDA and CDR2 SQIVND (reference sequence). Trimming removed 5 bases at V and 4 bases at J, with 11 bases between. The CDR3 covers 13 residues.

In its sample, this clone was seen once. The chain recombines TRBV5-6 with TRBJ2-7, with D hard to call. Germline CDR1 reads SGHDT; CDR2 reads YYEEEE. Trimming took 0 bases from V and 3 from J, leaving 4 bases between them. The CDR3 runs 12 residues. CDR3 loop: CASSLGHYEQYF. The CDR3 bases are TGTGCCAGCAGCTTGGGGCACTACGAGCAGTACTTC.

The chain has TRBV25-1 and TRBJ1-1; the D is unclear. There are 14 residues in the CDR3. CDR1 and CDR2 from the germline V gene are MGHDK and SYGVNS. The germline V and J ends were trimmed by 4 bases and 3 bases, with 12 bases remaining between them. The CDR3 loop is CASSAYLSDTEAFF. The CDR3 DNA reads TGTGCCAGCAGTGCCTATCTGAGCGACACTGAAGCTTTCTTT. Complete variable domain (other parts from reference TRBV25-1 and TRBJ1-1): EADIYQTPRYLVIGTGKKITLECSQTMGHDKMYWYQQDPGMELHLIHYSYGVNSTEKGDLSSESTVSRIRTEHFPLTLESARPSHTSQYLCASSAYLSDTEAFFGQGTRLTVV.

This chain connects TRBV20-1 to TRBJ1-2; D ambiguous. The CDR3 loop spans 12 amino acids. CDR1 is DFQATT and CDR2 is SNEGSKA in the germline V gene (reference sequence). The V end lost 3 bases, the J end lost 8 bases, and 13 bases lay between the germline ends. The CDR3 DNA reads TGCAGTGCTAGTTCAGACGGGGTCGGCTACACCTTC. Translating gives CSASSDGVGYTF.

V usage is TRBV5-5 and J usage is TRBJ2-6, with D unclear. The CDR3 spans 19 residues. Germline CDR1 and CDR2: SGHKS and YYEKEE (reference sequence). Between the trimmed V and J ends, which lost 2 bases and 0 bases, there was a span of 18 bases. The CDR3 loop is CASSLFSQAASSGANVLTF. The CDR3 DNA sequence: TGTGCCAGCAGCTTATTCTCCCAGGCAGCAAGCTCTGGGGCCAACGTCCTGACTTTC.

In its sample, this clone was seen once. V and J are TRBV10-1 and TRBJ2-7; 8 bases line up with TRBD2. Per germline, CDR1 WNHNN and CDR2 SYGVQD (reference sequence). The J segment lost 2 bases and the V segment lost 7 bases, leaving 7 bases of the junction unmatched. The CDR3 has 14 amino acids. This CDR3 reads CASMGTREPYEQYF. CDR3 sequence (DNA): TGCGCCAGCATGGGGACTAGAGAGCCCTACGAGCAGTACTTC.

CDR3 residues: CASSAGQDYGYTF. In DNA form, the CDR3 reads TGTGCCAGCAGCGCGGGACAGGACTATGGCTACACCTTC. The chain employs TRBV5-5 and TRBJ1-2, with TRBD1 identical over 8 bases. CDR1 is SGHKS, CDR2 YYEKEE, per germline (reference sequence). J gave up 3 bases and V 4 bases, and 2 bases lay outside the gene matches. The CDR3 sequence is 13 residues long.

The gene calls are TRBV5-1 and TRBJ2-1, with 9 bases fitting TRBD2. The CDR3 sequence is 15 residues long. V lost 0 bases, J lost 9 bases, and 7 bases stayed unmatched. Germline V gene data show CDR1 as SGHRS and CDR2 as YFSETQ. CDR3 nucleotide sequence: TGCGCCAGCAGCTTGGAGGCGGGGGGGCGTCTTGAGCAGTTCTTC. This codes for CASSLEAGGRLEQFF.

V usage is TRBV30 and J usage is TRBJ1-5, with 9 bases identical to TRBD1. After removal of 5 bases from V and 6 bases from J, the junction contained 8 bases not matched to a gene. There are 14 residues in the CDR3. Germline CDR1 GTSNPN, CDR2 SVGIG (reference sequence). CDR3 nucleotide sequence: TGTGCCTGGTCGACAGGGGGTAAGGGTCAGCCCCAGCATTTT. This gives the protein CAWSTGGKGQPQHF.

V and J are TRBV19 and TRBJ1-3; TRBD1 matches 9 bases. This CDR3 has 18 amino acids. V dropped 6 bases and J dropped 2; count of bases not matched to a gene: 14. Germline V gives CDR1 LNHDA, CDR2 SQIVND (reference sequence). CDR3 sequence (DNA): TGTGCCAGTAGGGGGACAGGGAGTCCCTTCTTCACTGGAAACACCATATATTTT. Amino acid sequence: CASRGTGSPFFTGNTIYF.

The chain uses TRBV5-1 and TRBJ2-5; D gene ambiguous. With 0 bases removed from V and 3 bases from J, the gap between germline ends came to 6 bases. Germline-derived CDR1 and CDR2 are SGHRS and YFSETQ. The CDR3 has 13 amino acids. In nucleotides, the CDR3 is TGCGCCAGCAGCTTGGGTGGAGAAGAGACCCAGTACTTC. Protein: CASSLGGEETQYF. The entire variable domain, with the rest obtained from reference TRBV5-1 and TRBJ2-5, is as follows: KAGVTQTPRYLIKTRGQQVTLSCSPISGHRSVSWYQQTPGQGLQFLFEYFSETQRNKGNFPGRFSGRQFSNSRSEMNVSTLELGDSALYLCASSLGGEETQYFGPGTRLLVL.

The genes are TRBV4-1 and TRBJ1-1, with 8 bases aligning to TRBD1. The CDR3 has 15 residues. From germline, CDR1 is MGHRA and CDR2 YSYEKL. Losses at the gene ends were 2 bases for V and 0 bases for J; bases not matched to a gene: 2. CDR3 DNA: TGCGCCAGCAGCCAAACGACAGGGGTGAACACTGAAGCTTTCTTT. Protein sequence: CASSQTTGVNTEAFF.

The V call is TRBV2, the J call TRBJ1-2; D not certain. The CDR3 has 12 residues. Germline assignment: CDR1 SNHLY and CDR2 FYNNEI. V lost 6 bases, J lost 3 bases, and 8 bases lay in between. CDR3 nucleotide sequence: TGTGCCAGCAGGCCCCAGGACTATGGCTACACCTTC. This translates into CASRPQDYGYTF.

This chain uses TRBV11-2 with TRBJ2-7, with a possible D match to TRBD1 (6 bases). Germline V gene sequence: CDR1 SGHAT, CDR2 FQNNGV. V dropped 3 bases and J dropped 6 bases, with 9 bases sitting between them. This CDR3 comprises 12 residues. CDR3 loop: CASSFGQLEQYF. CDR3 coding DNA: TGTGCCAGCAGCTTCGGACAGCTCGAGCAGTACTTC. Full variable domain (missing parts from reference TRBV11-2 and TRBJ2-7): EAGVAQSPRYKIIEKRQSVAFWCNPISGHATLYWYQQILGQGPKLLIQFQNNGVVDDSQLPKDRFSAERLKGVDSTLKIQPAKLEDSAVYLCASSFGQLEQYFGPGTRLTVT.

The V gene is TRBV29-1, the J gene TRBJ1-2; D might be TRBD1 (5 bases). The CDR3 sequence is 15 residues long. Per germline, CDR1 SQVTM and CDR2 ANQGSEA. The V end was cut by 0 bases, the J end by 4 bases, with 15 bases between. The CDR3 DNA is TGCAGCGTTGAAGATAGAAGGGGCGTTGGCTATGGCTACACCTTC. It encodes CSVEDRRGVGYGYTF.

This clone was recorded once. The chain couples TRBV27 to TRBJ2-5; 10 bases fit TRBD2. There are 18 residues in the CDR3. Germline-derived CDR1 and CDR2 are MNHEY and SMNVEV (reference sequence). V was pared by 4 bases and J by 4 bases, with 15 bases of the junction left unmatched. The CDR3 here is CASSSSPSGGKGPETQYF. The DNA for the CDR3 is TGTGCCAGCAGTTCATCACCTAGCGGGGGTAAGGGGCCAGAGACCCAGTACTTC.

The chain is built from TRBV4-2 and TRBJ2-1; D call uncertain. The ends were cut back, 1 base at V and 6 bases at J, with 7 bases in the middle. In germline, CDR1 is LGHNA, CDR2 YNFKEQ. The CDR3 is 13 amino acids. The CDR3 DNA sequence: TGTGCCAGCAGCCAAGCCCTGTCCAATGAGCAGTTCTTC. It translates to CASSQALSNEQFF.

The chain uses TRBV27 and TRBJ1-5, with D maybe TRBD1 (5 bases). Germline CDR1 and CDR2: MNHEY and SMNVEV (reference sequence). Trimming removed 3 bases at V and 6 bases at J, with 9 bases between. The length of the CDR3 is 13 residues. CDR3: CASSLGEGQPQHF. The DNA for the CDR3 is TGTGCCAGCAGTTTGGGGGAGGGTCAGCCCCAGCATTTT.

This rearrangement joins TRBV9 to TRBJ1-5, with a tentative D call TRBD1 (5 bases). CDR3 length: 15 amino acids. The germline CDR1 and CDR2 sequences are SGDLS and YYNGEE. V lost 3 bases, J lost 2 bases, and 12 bases lay in between. In DNA form, the CDR3 reads TGTGCCAGCAGCGACGGGGAGGGGCGCAATCAGCCCCAGCATTTT. Translation gives CASSDGEGRNQPQHF.